This T cell receptor beta chain comes out of a study of cytotoxic CD8 clonotypes in ibrutinib-treated CLL. Sequenced by immunoSEQ multiplex PCR; TCRdb stores in-frame clones only, minus some. In the table there are roughly 51,000 clones, around 53% of which are singletons. This clone showed up just a few times. V was clipped by 6 bases and J by 0 bases, with 13 bases between them. CDR1 MNHNY and CDR2 SVGAGI come from the germline V gene (reference sequence). The CDR3 totals 15 residues. The chain joins TRBV6-6 to TRBJ2-3, with D possibly TRBD1 on 5 matching bases. The receptor's source is a human donor with chronic lymphocytic leukemia. The sequencing here drew on PBMCs, taken after 12 months of ibrutinib treatment. CDR3 sequence reads: CASSVGHLSTDTQYF. CDR3 in DNA: TGTGCCAGCAGCGTAGGACACCTTAGCACAGATACGCAGTATTTT.